This T cell receptor beta chain emerged from a study of tumor and adjacent non-tumor tissue in lung cancer. At the level of the study: The patients, 10 men and 5 women, were roughly 30 to 80 with stage I to III disease. On average, productive TCRbeta reads reached about 4.17 million per sample.

A modified ARM-PCR protocol with three rounds of nested PCR amplified TCRbeta. TCRdb fed the multiplex PCR reads into MiXCR, producing one record per CDR3 protein. Of 100,000 to 120,000 distinct CDR3 sequences in the sample, over 75% were seen once. This clonotype came up once. Its antigen is still unknown. A clone one base away is much larger, so this may be a read error. V lost 0 bases and J lost 1; bases outside the gene matches: 7. The germline V gene encodes CDR1 SGHVS and CDR2 FQNEAQ. The CDR3 length is 19 residues. General observations from the study: Normal lung showed higher cumulative top 100 clone frequency than tumor.

The template was RNA from unsorted bulk tissue. Donors were chemotherapy-naive, newly diagnosed lung cancer surgical patients in China, August–late 2014. J is TRBJ2-2 and V is TRBV7-8; 11 bases match TRBD2. The sample comprised lung tumor tissue. This receptor was taken from a man aged 70 or older with non-small cell lung cancer. The CDR3 DNA sequence: TGTGCCAGCAGCTTAGCGCGACTAGCGGGGACTCGGAACACCGGGGAGCTGTTTTTT. Translating gives CASSLARLAGTRNTGELFF.